These T cell receptor beta chains were read from a single sample in a study of T cell responses to AZD1222 COVID-19 vaccine. Repertoires were generated with immunoSEQ multiplex PCR, while TCRdb's copy carries only in-frame clones and drops some. This table holds 150,000 to 180,000 clones, about 87% found once. The sample consisted of peripheral blood, taken 28 days after the second AZD1222 dose. The receptors come from an adult who received the AZD1222 COVID-19 vaccine. The CDR3 runs from the conserved cysteine through the conserved F or W. A D gene is named only where the DNA matches it firmly. Only some rows state a clone size, as once, few, many or a class for expanded clones.

clone size	V gene	J gene	D gene	CDR3 protein	CDR3 DNA
-	TRBV2	TRBJ2-1	TRBD1	CASRPGTGVGEQFF	TGTGCCAGCAGACCCGGGACAGGGGTGGGTGAGCAGTTCTTC
-	TRBV28	TRBJ1-4	-	CASSPPRQSNEKLFF	TGTGCCAGCAGTCCCCCTAGACAGTCTAATGAAAAACTGTTTTTT
-	TRBV29-1	TRBJ1-2	-	CSVEDRVGIYGYTF	TGCAGCGTTGAAGATCGAGTGGGAATCTATGGCTACACCTTC
few	TRBV14	TRBJ1-6	TRBD1	CASSQDRGYNSPLHF	TGTGCCAGCAGCCAGGACAGGGGTTATAATTCACCCCTCCACTTT
-	TRBV28	TRBJ2-3	-	CASSLDTQYF	TGTGCCAGCAGTTTAGATACGCAGTATTTT
-	TRBV3-1/TRBV3-2	TRBJ1-6	-	CASSQGGSQGTKGSPLHF	TGTGCCAGCAGCCAAGGGGGAAGCCAGGGAACGAAGGGTTCACCCCTCCACTTT
-	TRBV15	TRBJ2-3	TRBD2	CATSRDSGRQDTQYF	TGTGCCACCAGCAGAGATAGCGGGAGGCAAGATACGCAGTATTTT
-	TRBV24-1	TRBJ2-7	-	CATSEGREPYEQYF	TGTGCCACCAGTGAGGGACGGGAGCCCTACGAGCAGTACTTC
-	TRBV28	TRBJ2-3	TRBD1	CASRTGGKSLLPTQYF	TGTGCCAGCAGAACAGGGGGCAAAAGCTTACTCCCTACGCAGTATTTT
-	TRBV6-5	TRBJ2-1	TRBD2	CASKGAGGPSGEQFF	TGTGCCAGTAAGGGGGCGGGAGGGCCCAGCGGTGAGCAGTTCTTC
-	TRBV10-3	TRBJ2-7	TRBD1	CAISETTGGRYF	TGTGCCATCAGTGAGACTACAGGGGGCAGGTACTTC
-	TRBV19	TRBJ2-7	-	CASKSLEEYEQYF	TGTGCCAGTAAATCCCTAGAGGAATACGAGCAGTACTTC
-	TRBV5-4	TRBJ2-1	TRBD2	CASSLGLSLAGGNEQFF	TGTGCCAGCAGCTTGGGGTTGTCGCTAGCGGGAGGCAATGAGCAGTTCTTC
once	TRBV6-2/TRBV6-3	TRBJ1-6	-	CASSSTWNSPLHF	TGTGCCAGCAGTTCAACTTGGAATTCACCCCTCCACTTT
-	TRBV5-8	TRBJ1-1	TRBD1	CASSLKGANTEAFF	TGTGCCAGCAGCTTGAAGGGGGCCAACACTGAAGCTTTCTTT
-	TRBV6-5	TRBJ1-2	-	CASSYSRGRGDGYTF	TGTGCCAGCAGTTACTCGAGGGGCAGGGGCGATGGCTACACCTTC
few	TRBV10-3	TRBJ2-7	-	CATRKGMEQYF	TGTGCCACGAGGAAGGGTATGGAGCAGTACTTC
-	TRBV2	TRBJ1-6	TRBD1	CASRAGQGAGNSPLHF	TGTGCCAGCAGAGCCGGACAGGGGGCGGGCAATTCACCCCTCCACTTT
-	TRBV19	TRBJ1-6	TRBD1	CASSIEGGRPSPLHF	TGTGCCAGTAGTATTGAAGGGGGCAGGCCCTCGCCCCTCCACTTT
-	TRBV9	TRBJ2-2	-	CASSVGVQTNTGELFF	TGTGCCAGCAGCGTGGGGGTCCAGACGAACACCGGGGAGCTGTTTTTT
-	TRBV27	TRBJ2-3	-	CASSLSGRTPTDTQYF	TGTGCCAGCAGTTTATCCGGCAGAACCCCAACAGATACGCAGTATTTT
once	TRBV24-1	TRBJ2-3	TRBD2	CATSDVTAGDTQYF	TGTGCCACCAGTGATGTAACAGCGGGGGATACGCAGTATTTT
-	TRBV7-3	TRBJ2-1	-	CASSLGGESYNEQFF	TGTGCCAGCAGCTTGGGCGGAGAGAGCTACAATGAGCAGTTCTTC
-	TRBV27	TRBJ2-7	-	CASSRDKHEQYF	TGTGCCAGCAGTCGGGACAAACATGAGCAGTACTTC
-	TRBV20-1	TRBJ2-5	-	CSASRQVVETQYF	TGCAGTGCTAGTAGGCAGGTCGTCGAGACCCAGTACTTC
-	TRBV28	TRBJ2-3	-	CASGYTDTQYF	TGTGCCAGCGGATACACAGATACGCAGTATTTT
-	TRBV7-6	TRBJ2-2	-	CASSTSPGLKTGELFF	TGTGCCAGCAGCACTTCACCGGGACTCAAAACCGGGGAGCTGTTTTTT
-	TRBV18	TRBJ2-1	TRBD2	CASSPQIAGGNNEQFF	TGTGCCAGCTCACCACAAATAGCGGGAGGGAACAATGAGCAGTTCTTC
-	TRBV15	TRBJ2-1	-	CATSIARGLINEQFF	TGTGCCACCAGCATAGCCAGGGGACTAATCAATGAGCAGTTCTTC
-	TRBV2	TRBJ2-5	-	CASSGVVQGETQYF	TGTGCCAGCAGTGGGGTGGTCCAGGGGGAGACCCAGTACTTC
few	TRBV15	TRBJ1-1	-	CATSSFSGSYTEAFF	TGTGCCACCAGCAGTTTCTCAGGGAGTTACACTGAAGCTTTCTTT
once	TRBV29-1	TRBJ2-5	-	CSAEGPTTQETQYF	TGCAGCGCCGAAGGGCCGACAACCCAAGAGACCCAGTACTTC
-	TRBV29-1	TRBJ2-5	TRBD1	CSVEDPGQGGQETQYF	TGCAGCGTTGAAGACCCAGGACAGGGTGGACAAGAGACCCAGTACTTC
-	TRBV9	TRBJ1-6	-	CASSPRAGAGSPLHF	TGTGCCAGCAGCCCCAGGGCGGGGGCCGGTTCACCCCTCCACTTT
-	TRBV5-1	TRBJ2-1	TRBD1	CASSFAGTGFNEQFF	TGCGCCAGCAGCTTTGCGGGGACAGGGTTTAATGAGCAGTTCTTC
-	TRBV7-8	TRBJ2-5	TRBD1	CASSLRGQGAGETQYF	TGTGCCAGCAGCTTAAGAGGACAGGGGGCCGGGGAGACCCAGTACTTC
-	TRBV11-2	TRBJ2-3	-	CASSLGQGTDTQYF	TGTGCCAGCAGCTTAGGGCAGGGGACAGATACGCAGTATTTT
-	TRBV7-8	TRBJ2-5	TRBD1	CASSLSSFLNRGGQETQYF	TGTGCCAGCAGCTTGAGTTCGTTTTTAAACAGGGGTGGGCAAGAGACCCAGTACTTC
-	TRBV7-9	TRBJ2-1	-	CASRGDGRFNEQFF	TGTGCCAGCAGGGGGGACGGGCGGTTCAATGAGCAGTTCTTC
-	TRBV6-5	TRBJ1-1	TRBD1	CASVDRGGTEAFF	TGTGCCAGTGTCGACAGGGGTGGGACTGAAGCTTTCTTT
-	TRBV5-6	TRBJ1-5	-	CASSFGGVGNQPQHF	TGTGCCAGCAGCTTCGGAGGGGTGGGCAATCAGCCCCAGCATTTT
-	TRBV18	TRBJ2-7	-	CASSPNRDEQYF	TGTGCCAGCTCACCTAACAGGGACGAGCAGTACTTC
-	TRBV5-5	TRBJ1-2	-	CASGVRPLF	TGTGCCAGCGGCGTTCGGCCACTCTTC
once	TRBV28	TRBJ1-2	TRBD1	CASSLLRGRTLGYTF	TGTGCCAGCAGTTTACTGAGGGGGCGAACTCTAGGCTACACCTTC
few	TRBV6-1	TRBJ1-5	-	CASSEAPTQPQHF	TGTGCCAGCAGTGAAGCACCGACTCAGCCCCAGCATTTT
-	TRBV5-4	TRBJ2-1	TRBD2	CASRPSSGSYYNEQFF	TGTGCCAGCAGGCCCTCTAGCGGGAGTTACTACAATGAGCAGTTCTTC
-	TRBV15	TRBJ2-3	TRBD2	CATSRDSSGRDTQYF	TGTGCCACCAGCAGAGATTCTAGCGGGAGAGATACGCAGTATTTT
-	TRBV7-9	TRBJ1-2	-	CASSLDRGEFNTF	TGTGCCAGCAGCTTGGACAGAGGAGAGTTCAACACCTTC
-	TRBV18	TRBJ2-5	-	CASSPLSGQETQYF	TGTGCCAGCTCACCCCTGAGCGGACAAGAGACCCAGTACTTC
-	TRBV7-2	TRBJ2-7	TRBD1	CASTEQGGSSYEQYF	TGTGCCAGCACCGAACAGGGGGGTAGCTCCTACGAGCAGTACTTC
-	TRBV7-8	TRBJ2-7	-	CASSLGPGIGEEQYF	TGTGCCAGCAGCTTAGGGCCTGGGATCGGCGAGGAGCAGTACTTC
-	TRBV6-5	TRBJ2-1	TRBD2	CASSRGLAGAGEQFF	TGTGCCAGCAGCAGAGGACTAGCGGGAGCGGGTGAGCAGTTCTTC
-	TRBV21-1	TRBJ1-1	-	CASTDRKGGGRRNTEAFF	TGTGCCAGCACCGATCGTAAGGGAGGGGGCAGGCGGAACACTGAAGCTTTCTTT